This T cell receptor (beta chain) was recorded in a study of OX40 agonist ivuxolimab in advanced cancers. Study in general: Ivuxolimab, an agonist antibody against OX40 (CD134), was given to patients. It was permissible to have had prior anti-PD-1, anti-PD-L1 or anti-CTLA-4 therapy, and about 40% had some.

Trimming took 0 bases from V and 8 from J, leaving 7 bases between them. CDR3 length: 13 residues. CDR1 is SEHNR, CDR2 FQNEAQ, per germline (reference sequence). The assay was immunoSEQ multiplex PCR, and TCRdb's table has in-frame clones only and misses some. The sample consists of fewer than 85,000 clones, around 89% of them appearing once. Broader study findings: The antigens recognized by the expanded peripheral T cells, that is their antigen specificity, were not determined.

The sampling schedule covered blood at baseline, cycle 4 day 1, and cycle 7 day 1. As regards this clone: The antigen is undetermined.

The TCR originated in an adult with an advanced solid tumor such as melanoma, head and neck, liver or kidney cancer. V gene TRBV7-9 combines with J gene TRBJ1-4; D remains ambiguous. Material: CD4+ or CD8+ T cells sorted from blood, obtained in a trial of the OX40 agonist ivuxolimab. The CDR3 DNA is TGTGCCAGCAGCTTAGCGGGTAACGAAAAACTGTTTTTT. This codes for CASSLAGNEKLFF.